These 21 T cell receptor beta chains share one sample of origin, sequenced in a study of radiotherapy plus CTLA-4 blockade in lung cancer. Libraries were prepared by immunoSEQ multiplex PCR; TCRdb keeps only in-frame clonotypes and omits some of them. Of 35,000 to 45,000 clones detected, approximately 71% appear once; the ten largest clones hold roughly 2.6%. Sequencing was performed on peripheral blood, taken from a patient treated with radiotherapy plus ipilimumab. These receptors all come from a human donor with non-small cell lung cancer whose response to radiotherapy plus ipilimumab could not be evaluated.

The chain joins TRBV5-4 to TRBJ2-7; 8 bases match TRBD1. The germline CDR1 and CDR2 sequences are SGHNT and YYREEE (reference sequence). V trimming: 2 bases; J trimming: 4 bases; junction bases outside the gene matches: 11. This CDR3 comprises 16 residues. The CDR3 is CASSLPGGTGGYEQYF. The CDR3, as DNA: TGTGCCAGCAGCTTACCTGGGGGCACAGGGGGGTACGAGCAGTACTTC.

The chain couples TRBV5-6 to TRBJ2-5; D remains ambiguous. The V end was cut by 0 bases, the J end by 2 bases, with 8 bases between. The CDR3 has 14 amino acids. Germline values: CDR1 SGHDT, CDR2 YYEEEE. The CDR3 DNA is TGTGCCAGCAGCTTGGAACTGACTCAAGAGACCCAGTACTTC. It translates to CASSLELTQETQYF.

This chain uses TRBV7-2 with TRBJ2-7; 9 nucleotides agree with TRBD2. V trimming: 2 bases; J trimming: 5 bases; junction bases outside the gene matches: 7. Germline loops: CDR1 SGHTA, CDR2 FQGNSA. The CDR3 covers 15 residues. The CDR3 is CASSLPSGVKDEQYF. The CDR3 DNA follows: TGTGCCAGCAGCTTACCTAGCGGGGTTAAGGACGAGCAGTACTTC.

The chain uses TRBV5-1 and TRBJ1-4; a possible D gene is TRBD1 (6 bases). CDR1 and CDR2 from the germline V gene are SGHRS and YFSETQ. This CDR3 region has 14 residues. V dropped 4 bases and J dropped 5 bases, with 12 bases sitting between them. The CDR3 here is CASSVGQSNEKLFF. The CDR3 region has the DNA TGCGCCAGCAGCGTCGGACAGTCCAATGAAAAACTGTTTTTT.

The chain couples TRBV4-3 to TRBJ2-7; D gene uncertain. The CDR3 length is 15 residues. From germline, CDR1 is LGHNA and CDR2 YSLEER. V was trimmed by 0 bases and J by 5 bases, leaving 14 bases between them. The CDR3 region has the DNA TGCGCCAGCAGCCAAGAACAGACGGCCTTCCACGAGCAGTACTTC. It is translated as CASSQEQTAFHEQYF.

This clone occurred once. V and J are TRBV6-5 and TRBJ2-7; D is unresolved. The ends were cut back, 0 bases at V and 1 base at J, with 10 bases in the middle. This CDR3 comprises 15 residues. Per germline, CDR1 MNHEY and CDR2 SVGAGI. The CDR3 region is CASSYSSVKSYEQYF. The CDR3 DNA is TGTGCCAGCAGTTACTCGTCCGTAAAATCCTACGAGCAGTACTTC.

The chain recombines TRBV19 with TRBJ1-5, with a weak D call TRBD1 (5 bases). Deletions cut 9 bases from V and 1 base from J, with 22 bases between. Germline values: CDR1 LNHDA, CDR2 SQIVND (reference sequence). This CDR3 spans 17 amino acids. The CDR3 bases are TGTGCCAGCCACCCCCTGAGGGGAGGTAAAAGCAATCAGCCCCAGCATTTT. Translated, it gives CASHPLRGGKSNQPQHF. The variable domain in full, with the rest retrieved from reference TRBV19 and TRBJ1-5, is DGGITQSPKYLFRKEGQNVTLSCEQNLNHDAMYWYRQDPGQGLRLIYYSQIVNDFQKGDIAEGYSVSREKKESFPLTVTSAQKNPTAFYLCASHPLRGGKSNQPQHFGDGTRLSIL.

This sequence joins TRBV6-5 and TRBJ2-7; 9 positions agree with TRBD1. With 6 bases clipped from V and 2 bases from J, the junction kept 5 bases outside the gene matches. The CDR3 length is 14 residues. The germline V gene encodes CDR1 MNHEY and CDR2 SVGAGI. The CDR3 region has the DNA TGTGCCAGCAGCCGACAGGGGGGGACCTACGAGCAGTACTTC. This codes for CASSRQGGTYEQYF.

The V and J genes are TRBV7-6 and TRBJ1-2, with 8 bases identical to TRBD1. In germline, CDR1 is SGHVS, CDR2 FNYEAQ. Trimming cost V 4 bases and J 2 bases; bases outside gene matches: 3. CDR3 length: 14 amino acids. CDR3 sequence reads: CASSSWTGNYGYTF. As DNA, the CDR3 is TGTGCCAGCAGCTCCTGGACAGGGAACTATGGCTACACCTTC.

The chain is built from TRBV5-4 and TRBJ2-7, with a possible D match to TRBD1 (6 bases). Per the germline V gene, CDR1 is SGHNT and CDR2 is YYREEE (reference sequence). The CDR3 is made up of 13 amino acids. Trimming removed 4 bases from V and 3 bases from J, with 11 bases in between. CDR3 DNA sequence: TGTGCCAGCAGCCCGGACAGCCGCTACGAGCAGTACTTC. Translating it yields CASSPDSRYEQYF.

The chain combines TRBV5-1 with TRBJ2-1; possible D gene TRBD1, 6 bases. The length of the CDR3 is 18 residues. The V end was cut by 4 bases, the J end by 0 bases, with 20 bases between. Germline lookup yields CDR1 SGHRS and CDR2 YFSETQ. This chain's CDR3 is CASSPVLGALSSYNEQFF. The CDR3 nucleotides read TGCGCCAGCAGCCCGGTTCTGGGGGCGTTGAGCTCCTACAATGAGCAGTTCTTC.

This clone was detected only once. For the CDR3, the DNA is TGCAGTGCCAGGACAGGGACTGAAGCTTTCTTT. This gives the protein CSARTGTEAFF. The chain employs TRBV20-1 and TRBJ1-1; 8 bases fit TRBD1. The germline CDR1 and CDR2 sequences are DFQATT and SNEGSKA (reference sequence). The CDR3 is 11 amino acids. V lost 6 bases and J lost 5; bases outside the gene matches: 2.

The gene calls are TRBV7-9 and TRBJ2-5; D is ambiguous. Between the trimmed V and J ends, which lost 3 bases and 4 bases, there was a span of 6 bases. Germline assignment: CDR1 SEHNR and CDR2 FQNEAQ (reference sequence). The CDR3 length is 12 residues. The CDR3 spells CASSLRSETQYF. In DNA, the CDR3 is TGTGCCAGCAGCTTGAGGTCAGAGACCCAGTACTTC. Drawing the rest from reference TRBV7-9 and TRBJ2-5, the complete variable domain is DTGVSQNPRHKITKRGQNVTFRCDPISEHNRLYWYRQTLGQGPEFLTYFQNEAQLEKSRLLSDRFSAERPKGSFSTLEIQRTEQGDSAMYLCASSLRSETQYFGPGTRLLVL.

The rearrangement joins TRBV9 to TRBJ2-7; TRBD2 might be the D (5 bases). Trimming cost V 2 bases and J 0 bases, with 9 bases left between them. Germline V gene data show CDR1 as SGDLS and CDR2 as YYNGEE. This CDR3 contains 14 residues. CDR3 DNA: TGTGCCAGCAGCGTGGACTTTAGCTCCTACGAGCAGTACTTC. Translation: CASSVDFSSYEQYF.

The V call is TRBV5-4, the J call TRBJ2-5, with 7 bases fitting TRBD1. The V segment lost 4 bases and the J segment 5 bases; nucleotides outside the gene matches: 11. Germline CDR1 reads SGHNT; CDR2 reads YYREEE (reference sequence). This CDR3 is built from 15 residues. CDR3 nucleotide sequence: TGTGCCAGCAGCATAGAAGACAGGGCGTGGGAGACCCAGTACTTC. The encoded protein is CASSIEDRAWETQYF. The full variable domain, its missing parts supplied by reference TRBV5-4 and TRBJ2-5, is ETGVTQSPTHLIKTRGQQVTLRCSSQSGHNTVSWYQQALGQGPQFIFQYYREEENGRGNFPPRFSGLQFPNYSSELNVNALELDDSALYLCASSIEDRAWETQYFGPGTRLLVL.

The gene calls are TRBV6-5 and TRBJ2-7; the D gene is possibly TRBD2 (5 bases). V lost 0 bases to trimming and J lost 6 bases, with 15 bases between them. Germline V gene sequence: CDR1 MNHEY, CDR2 SVGAGI. The CDR3 has 15 residues. Here the CDR3 DNA reads TGTGCCAGCAGTTACTCGAGTACGCCCGAGGGCGAGCAGTACTTC. It codes for CASSYSSTPEGEQYF.

CDR3 in DNA: TGTGCCTGGACCCTGACTAGCGGCTACGAGCAGTACTTC. Translating gives CAWTLTSGYEQYF. This chain joins TRBV30 and TRBJ2-7, with 9 nucleotides matching TRBD2. CDR1 is GTSNPN and CDR2 is SVGIG in the germline V gene (reference sequence). The V segment lost 4 bases and the J segment 3 bases; nucleotides outside the gene matches: 4. This CDR3 has 13 residues.

The chain carries TRBV10-1 and TRBJ2-3; TRBD2 agrees at 9 bases. Germline CDR1 WNHNN, CDR2 SYGVQD (reference sequence). V lost 2 bases, J lost 4 bases, and 7 bases stayed unmatched. This CDR3 contains 16 residues. The CDR3 bases are TGCGCCAGCAGTGAGAATGGCGGGAGGGCCTCAGATACGCAGTATTTT. This translates into CASSENGGRASDTQYF.

Only one count was recorded for this clone. CDR3 coding DNA: TGTGCCAGCAGCTCCGGGACTACGCCTACCAATGAGCAGTTCTTC. Translated, it gives CASSSGTTPTNEQFF. V gene TRBV5-4 combines with J gene TRBJ2-1; 7 bases are shared with TRBD2. Trimming removed 3 bases from V and 6 bases from J; junction bases left unmatched: 9. Per the germline V gene, CDR1 is SGHNT and CDR2 is YYREEE (reference sequence). CDR3 length: 15 amino acids.

The chain uses TRBV18 and TRBJ2-7; 7 bases agree with TRBD1. V was pared by 5 bases and J by 0 bases, with 4 bases of the junction left unmatched. Germline CDR1 reads KGHSH; CDR2 reads LQKENI. This CDR3 is built from 14 residues. The CDR3 DNA sequence: TGTGCCAGCTCAACAGGGGTCAGCTCCTACGAGCAGTACTTC. Translated, it gives CASSTGVSSYEQYF.

This clone was picked up a small number of times. This chain uses TRBV28 with TRBJ1-1, with D possibly matching TRBD1 (6 bases). The V and J ends lost 6 bases and 1 base respectively, with 9 bases between them. CDR3 size: 13 residues. Per germline, CDR1 MDHEN and CDR2 SYDVKM. CDR3 residues: CASRGATNTEAFF. The CDR3 coding sequence is TGTGCCAGCAGGGGGGCAACGAACACTGAAGCTTTCTTT. Complete variable domain (other parts from reference TRBV28 and TRBJ1-1): DVKVTQSSRYLVKRTGEKVFLECVQDMDHENMFWYRQDPGLGLRLIYFSYDVKMKEKGDIPEGYSVSREKKERFSLILESASTNQTSMYLCASRGATNTEAFFGQGTRLTVV.